This is a list of T cell receptor beta chains from one sample in a study of early T cells in non-severe SARS-CoV-2 infection. TCRdb re-analysed the 5' RACE reads in MiXCR, keeping a single row per CDR3 protein. The table shows 90,000 or so distinct CDR3 sequences, with 15% occurring only once. Sequenced material: whole blood. These receptors were taken from an adult who was a healthcare worker with PCR-confirmed SARS-CoV-2 infection or an uninfected control (not recorded which). The conserved cysteine and the conserved F or W are not part of the CDR3 here. Fields, in order: clone size, J gene, V gene, CDR3 protein. Size tells how often a clone was seen (once, few, many) or the class of an expanded clone, and some rows leave it out.

. TRBJ1-4 TRBV20-1 SALRTTNEKLF
many TRBJ2-2 TRBV28 ASDQAGAGELF
many TRBJ1-5 TRBV12-3/TRBV12-4 ASSRQGEYQPQH
. TRBJ1-5 TRBV27 ASSPYDSNQPQH
few TRBJ2-3 TRBV12-3/TRBV12-4 ASRLRGLRTDTQY
. TRBJ2-7 TRBV12-3/TRBV12-4 ASSFEGPYEQY
few TRBJ2-7 TRBV18 ASSPSHYEQY
. TRBJ2-3 TRBV20-1 SAARTGGSPDTQY
many TRBJ2-2 TRBV7-2 ASSSGLAGARELF
many TRBJ1-1 TRBV20-1 SASFGPYEAF
. TRBJ2-3 TRBV20-1 SLWTGISTDTQY
. TRBJ2-5 TRBV28 ASSPTAGKRQETQY
. TRBJ1-2 TRBV12-3/TRBV12-4 ASSLKPGGYT
. TRBJ1-3 TRBV5-1 ASSVHQGHSGNTIY
many TRBJ2-1 TRBV29-1 SALRPGAAYNEQF
. TRBJ2-2 TRBV6-1 ASSDPPSSGELF
many TRBJ2-1 TRBV11-2 ASSAGKNEQF
few TRBJ1-2 TRBV20-1 SATGRPNYGYT
. TRBJ1-3 TRBV3-1 ASSQGWGQASSTVSGNTIY
. TRBJ2-1 TRBV6-6 ASRARLARDEQF
. TRBJ2-7 TRBV9 ASSPPGSLVYEQY
few TRBJ2-3 TRBV6-2/TRBV6-3 ASSYLLGTSDGI
many TRBJ2-5 TRBV11-2 ASSYTLAETETQY